This entry lists 16 T cell receptor beta chains sequenced from one sample in a study of T cell responses to AZD1222 COVID-19 vaccine. This table comes from immunoSEQ multiplex PCR, and its TCRdb copy is limited to in-frame clones, with some not included. Here the sample spans fewer than 150,000 clones, roughly 87% being singletons. This specimen consisted of peripheral blood, obtained on day 0 of AZD1222 vaccination. These receptor sequences come from an adult in good health.

The rearrangement links TRBV5-6 to TRBJ2-3; TRBD2 is a possible D gene (6 bases). CDR3 length equals 15 residues. V was clipped by 0 bases and J by 3 bases, with 11 bases between them. Germline CDR1 is SGHDT and CDR2 is YYEEEE. In nucleotides, the CDR3 is TGTGCCAGCAGCTTGGGGGGACTTACTACAGATACGCAGTATTTT. It is translated as CASSLGGLTTDTQYF.

CDR3 residues: CASSQDRRKDTEAFF. The DNA for the CDR3 is TGCGCCAGCAGCCAAGACAGGCGTAAGGACACTGAAGCTTTCTTT. This chain joins TRBV4-3 and TRBJ1-1; D gene ambiguous. Germline loops: CDR1 LGHNA, CDR2 YSLEER. V was cut by 0 bases and J by 3 bases, with 11 bases left in between. CDR3 length: 15 amino acids.

This clone was seen only once. The chain recombines TRBV11-2 with TRBJ2-7; D is uncertain. The V gene's germline CDR1 is SGHAT and CDR2 FQNNGV. V was cut by 5 bases and J by 5 bases, with 7 bases left in between. The CDR3 is made up of 11 amino acids. In DNA form, the CDR3 reads TGTGCCAGCAGCCCGCTGAACGAGCAGTACTTC. As protein: CASSPLNEQYF.

This clone has just one count. The chain uses TRBV18 and TRBJ1-3; D unresolved. Germline lookup yields CDR1 KGHSH and CDR2 LQKENI. The length of the CDR3 is 13 residues. V gave up 3 bases and J gave up 9 bases, with 12 bases separating them. In DNA, the CDR3 is TGTGCCAGCTCACCTGCGGCTGGTCGCACCATATATTTT. It codes for CASSPAAGRTIYF.

CDR3 in DNA: TGTGCCAGCAGCTCCCGGACGGGACACGAGCAGTACTTC. Amino acids: CASSSRTGHEQYF. This chain connects TRBV14 to TRBJ2-7; either TRBD1 or TRBD2 may supply D (5 bases each). V was pared by 5 bases and J by 5 bases, with 13 bases between. Germline values: CDR1 SGHDN, CDR2 FVKESK. The CDR3 length is 13 residues.

V gene TRBV19 combines with J gene TRBJ2-7; D perhaps matches TRBD1 (7 bases). Germline V CDR1 and CDR2: LNHDA, SQIVND (reference sequence). The CDR3 length is 15 residues. The V gene lost 5 bases and the J gene lost 2 bases, with 16 bases spanning the gap. CDR3 in amino acids: CASSPRQGGPYEQYF. The CDR3 DNA is TGTGCCAGTAGTCCCCGACAGGGAGGCCCCTACGAGCAGTACTTC.

The chain couples TRBV7-8 to TRBJ2-2; a weak D match, TRBD2 (6 bases). The CDR3 contains 16 residues. CDR1 and CDR2 (germline): SGHVS, FQNEAQ. V lost 5 bases and J lost 3, with 16 bases in between. CDR3 residues: CASSRGDFRDTGELFF. CDR3 coding DNA: TGTGCCAGCAGCCGTGGGGACTTTCGAGACACCGGGGAGCTGTTTTTT.

The rearrangement links TRBV4-2 to TRBJ2-7; 8 bases align to TRBD2. The J segment lost 0 bases and the V segment lost 5 bases, leaving 9 bases of the junction unmatched. The CDR3 extends over 16 amino acids. The germline V gene has CDR1 LGHNA and CDR2 YNFKEQ. CDR3 sequence (DNA): TGTGCCAGCAGCGAGGCGGGGGGACATTTCTCCTACGAGCAGTACTTC. Protein: CASSEAGGHFSYEQYF.

The chain recombines TRBV29-1 with TRBJ2-7, with TRBD2 as a possible D gene (6 bases). Per germline, CDR1 SQVTM and CDR2 ANQGSEA. The V gene lost 4 bases and the J gene lost 0 bases, with 13 bases spanning the gap. This CDR3 is 14 amino acids long. CDR3 sequence reads: CSVGEVLSSYEQYF. The CDR3 coding sequence is TGCAGCGTTGGGGAGGTGCTCAGCTCCTACGAGCAGTACTTC.

The chain links TRBV18 to TRBJ2-7; D ambiguous. The CDR3 extends over 13 amino acids. Germline CDR1 reads KGHSH; CDR2 reads LQKENI. V lost 3 bases and J 3 bases, leaving 9 bases between the germline ends. DNA for the CDR3: TGTGCCAGCTCACCGGGGTACGGCTACGAGCAGTACTTC. It codes for CASSPGYGYEQYF.

The rearrangement uses TRBV30 and TRBJ2-7; D is tentatively TRBD1 or TRBD2 (6 bases each). The CDR3 is made up of 11 amino acids. Deletions cut 3 bases from V and 7 bases from J, with 10 bases between. Germline CDR1 is GTSNPN and CDR2 is SVGIG (reference sequence). CDR3 sequence: CAWRGGGEQYF. CDR3 sequence (DNA): TGTGCCTGGAGAGGAGGGGGGGAGCAGTACTTC.

The chain uses TRBV30 and TRBJ2-7; unclear D gene. V lost 0 bases, J lost 3 bases, and 9 bases lay in between. This CDR3 is 13 amino acids long. Germline loops: CDR1 GTSNPN, CDR2 SVGIG (reference sequence). CDR3 protein: CAWSVQGSYEQYF. The CDR3 DNA follows: TGTGCCTGGAGTGTACAAGGCAGCTACGAGCAGTACTTC.

The chain has TRBV19 and TRBJ2-7, with D maybe TRBD2 (5 bases). Looked up from germline, CDR1 is LNHDA and CDR2 is SQIVND (reference sequence). The CDR3 covers 14 residues. Trimming cost V 3 bases and J 0 bases, with 9 bases left between them. CDR3 region: CASSMMGSSYEQYF. CDR3 in DNA: TGTGCCAGTAGTATGATGGGGAGCTCCTACGAGCAGTACTTC.

The V call is TRBV6-5, the J call TRBJ1-2; 7 bases fit TRBD1. The CDR3 extends over 14 amino acids. V lost 6 bases, J lost 3 bases, and 7 bases stayed unmatched. CDR1 and CDR2 from the germline V gene are MNHEY and SVGAGI. The CDR3 DNA reads as TGTGCCAGCAGACGACAGGGAGGGGACTATGGCTACACCTTC. The encoded protein is CASRRQGGDYGYTF.

The chain combines TRBV10-2 with TRBJ2-5; either TRBD1 or TRBD2 may fit D (5 bases each). The germline V and J ends were trimmed by 2 bases and 7 bases, with 23 bases remaining between them. Per germline, CDR1 WSHSY and CDR2 SAAADI. This CDR3 contains 17 residues. This chain's CDR3 is CASSEPSSGRDLATQYF. The CDR3 DNA follows: TGCGCCAGCAGTGAGCCCTCCTCGGGACGCGACCTGGCGACCCAGTACTTC.

The chain employs TRBV5-1 and TRBJ1-2; unclear D gene. Per germline, CDR1 SGHRS and CDR2 YFSETQ. The CDR3 contains 11 residues. Between the trimmed V and J ends, which lost 3 bases and 10 bases, there was a span of 10 bases. The CDR3 region has the DNA TGCGCCAGCAGCTCGTCCAGCTTCTACACCTTC. Translated: CASSSSSFYTF.